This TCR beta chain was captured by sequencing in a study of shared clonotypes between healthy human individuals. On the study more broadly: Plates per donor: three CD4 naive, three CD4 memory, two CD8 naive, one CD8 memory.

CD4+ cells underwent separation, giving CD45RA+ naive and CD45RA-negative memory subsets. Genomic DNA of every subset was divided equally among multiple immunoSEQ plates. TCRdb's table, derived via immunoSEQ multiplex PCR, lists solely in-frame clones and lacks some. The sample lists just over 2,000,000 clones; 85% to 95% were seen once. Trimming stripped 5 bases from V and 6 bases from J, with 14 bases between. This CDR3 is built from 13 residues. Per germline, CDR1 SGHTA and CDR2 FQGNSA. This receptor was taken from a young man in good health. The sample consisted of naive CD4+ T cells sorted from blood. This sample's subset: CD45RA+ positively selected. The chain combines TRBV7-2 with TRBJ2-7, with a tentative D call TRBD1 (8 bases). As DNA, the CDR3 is TGTGCCAGCAGCGGACAGGGAGGGATCGAGCAGTACTTC. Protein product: CASSGQGGIEQYF. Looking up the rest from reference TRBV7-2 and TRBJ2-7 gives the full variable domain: GAGVSQSPSNKVTEKGKDVELRCDPISGHTALYWYRQSLGQGLEFLIYFQGNSAPDKSGLPSDRFSAERTGGSVSTLTIQRTQQEDSAVYLCASSGQGGIEQYFGPGTRLTVT.